This T cell receptor (beta chain) was documented in a study of blood T cell repertoires in COVID-19. The wider study: The study drew acute and convalescent COVID-19 samples from the United States, Italy and Spain. Sample material is recorded as cDNA or gDNA derived from T cells, B-cell-depleted T cells, or PBMCs.

Authors' methods: How many nucleated cells were present was estimated from reference gene primer amplification. The protocol was immunoSEQ multiplex PCR, while the TCRdb copy is restricted to in-frame clones and leaves out a portion. That table gives V, J and clone size, and the DNA gave D and trimming. This sample yields hundreds of thousands of clones, of which around nine tenths are seen a single time; approximately 3.5% belongs to the top ten. CDR3 length equals 17 residues. CDR1 and CDR2 from the germline V gene are GTSNPN and SVGIG (reference sequence). V shed 1 base and J 4 bases; nucleotides not matched to a gene: 11.

The chain recombines TRBV30 with TRBJ1-2; 11 positions agree with TRBD1. Sequenced input: peripheral blood. The receptor was derived from a woman aged 18-29 years who had recovered from COVID-19. The CDR3 reads CAWSDKTGQGGGYGYTF. The CDR3 coding sequence is TGTGCCTGGAGTGATAAAACGGGACAGGGGGGCGGCTATGGCTACACCTTC.